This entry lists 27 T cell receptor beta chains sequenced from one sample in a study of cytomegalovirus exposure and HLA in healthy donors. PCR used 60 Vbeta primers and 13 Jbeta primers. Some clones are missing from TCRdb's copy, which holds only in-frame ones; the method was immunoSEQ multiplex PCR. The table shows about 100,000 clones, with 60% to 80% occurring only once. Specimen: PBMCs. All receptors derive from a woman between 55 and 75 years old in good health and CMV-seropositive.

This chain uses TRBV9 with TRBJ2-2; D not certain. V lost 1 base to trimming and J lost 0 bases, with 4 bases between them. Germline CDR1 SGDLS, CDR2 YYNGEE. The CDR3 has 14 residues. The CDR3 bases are TGTGCCAGCAGCGTACGTCCGAACACCGGGGAGCTGTTTTTT. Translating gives CASSVRPNTGELFF.

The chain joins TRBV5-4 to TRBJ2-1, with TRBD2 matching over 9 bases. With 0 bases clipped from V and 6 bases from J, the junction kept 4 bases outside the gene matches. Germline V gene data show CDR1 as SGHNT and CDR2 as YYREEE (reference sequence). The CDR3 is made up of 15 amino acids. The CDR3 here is CASSLGLAGRNEQFF. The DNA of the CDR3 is TGTGCCAGCAGCTTGGGGCTAGCGGGACGCAATGAGCAGTTCTTC.

The CDR3 DNA reads as TGTGCCACCAGCACTGGACTAGCGGGAGGACCCAATGAGCAGTTCTTC. Translation gives CATSTGLAGGPNEQFF. The rearrangement joins TRBV15 to TRBJ2-1; 14 nucleotides line up with TRBD2. This CDR3 has 16 amino acids. Germline V CDR1 and CDR2: LNHNV, YYDKDF (reference sequence). Germline trimming cut 4 bases from V and 6 bases from J; bases unmatched to any gene: 5.

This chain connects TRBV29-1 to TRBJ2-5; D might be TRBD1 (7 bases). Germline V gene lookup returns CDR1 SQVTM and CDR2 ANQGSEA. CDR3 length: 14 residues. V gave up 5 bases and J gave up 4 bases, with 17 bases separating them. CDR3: CSVTGAGRGETQYF. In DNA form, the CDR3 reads TGCAGCGTTACAGGGGCAGGGCGGGGAGAGACCCAGTACTTC. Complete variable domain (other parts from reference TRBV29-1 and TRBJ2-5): SAVISQKPSRDICQRGTSLTIQCQVDSQVTMMFWYRQQPGQSLTLIATANQGSEATYESGFVIDKFPISRPNLTFSTLTVSNMSPEDSSIYLCSVTGAGRGETQYFGPGTRLLVL.

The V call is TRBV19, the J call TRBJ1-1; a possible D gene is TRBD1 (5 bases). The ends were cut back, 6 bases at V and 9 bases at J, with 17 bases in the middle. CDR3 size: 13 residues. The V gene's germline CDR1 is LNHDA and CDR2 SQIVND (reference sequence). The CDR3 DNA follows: TGTGCCAGTAGAGGACAACAGTTTTCTAAAGCTTTCTTT. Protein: CASRGQQFSKAFF.

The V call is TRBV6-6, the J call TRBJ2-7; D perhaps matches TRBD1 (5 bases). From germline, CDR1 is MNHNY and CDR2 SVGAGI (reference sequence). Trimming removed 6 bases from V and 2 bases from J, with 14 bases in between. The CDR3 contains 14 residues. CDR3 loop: CASSTTGPPYEQYF. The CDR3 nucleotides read TGTGCCAGCAGCACTACAGGACCTCCCTACGAGCAGTACTTC.

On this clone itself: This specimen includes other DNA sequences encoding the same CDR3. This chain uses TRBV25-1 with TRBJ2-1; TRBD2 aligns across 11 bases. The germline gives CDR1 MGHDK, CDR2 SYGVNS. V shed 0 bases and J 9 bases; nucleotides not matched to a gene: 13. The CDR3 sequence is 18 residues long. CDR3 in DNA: TGTGCCAGCAGTGAATATTTAGTTACTAGCGGGAGTCGGGGTGAGCAGTTCTTC. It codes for CASSEYLVTSGSRGEQFF.

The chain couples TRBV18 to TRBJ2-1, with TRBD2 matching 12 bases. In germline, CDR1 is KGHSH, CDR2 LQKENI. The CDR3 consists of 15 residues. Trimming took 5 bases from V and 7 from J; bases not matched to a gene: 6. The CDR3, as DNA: TGTGCCAGCTCAGAACTAGCGGGAGGCTGGAATGAGCAGTTCTTC. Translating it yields CASSELAGGWNEQFF. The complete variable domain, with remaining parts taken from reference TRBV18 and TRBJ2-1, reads NAGVMQNPRHLVRRRGQEARLRCSPMKGHSHVYWYRQLPEEGLKFMVYLQKENIIDESGMPKERFSAEFPKEGPSILRIQQVVRGDSAAYFCASSELAGGWNEQFFGPGTRLTVL.

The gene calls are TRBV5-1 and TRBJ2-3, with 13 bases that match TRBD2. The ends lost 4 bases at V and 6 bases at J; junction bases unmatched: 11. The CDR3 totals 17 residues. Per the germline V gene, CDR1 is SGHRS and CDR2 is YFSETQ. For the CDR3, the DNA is TGCGCCAGCAGCCAGGGGACTAGCGGGAAATACAGGGATACGCAGTATTTT. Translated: CASSQGTSGKYRDTQYF.

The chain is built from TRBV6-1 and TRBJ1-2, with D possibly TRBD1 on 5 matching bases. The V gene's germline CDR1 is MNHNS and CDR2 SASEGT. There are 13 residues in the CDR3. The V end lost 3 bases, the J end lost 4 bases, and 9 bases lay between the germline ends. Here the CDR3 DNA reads TGTGCCAGCAGTGAGGGACTCATCTATGGCTACACCTTC. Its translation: CASSEGLIYGYTF.

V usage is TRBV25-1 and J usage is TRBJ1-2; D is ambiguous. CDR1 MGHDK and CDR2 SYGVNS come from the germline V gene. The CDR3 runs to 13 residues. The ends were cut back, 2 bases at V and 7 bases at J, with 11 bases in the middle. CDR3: CASSEERAGGYTF. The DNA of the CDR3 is TGTGCCAGCAGTGAAGAGAGGGCGGGTGGCTACACCTTC.

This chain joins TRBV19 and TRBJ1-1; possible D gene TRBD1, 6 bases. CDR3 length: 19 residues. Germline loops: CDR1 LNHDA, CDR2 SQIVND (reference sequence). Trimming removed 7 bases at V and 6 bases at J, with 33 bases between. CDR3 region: CASNQFAVSRAGENAEAFF. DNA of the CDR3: TGTGCCAGTAATCAATTCGCTGTCAGCCGTGCAGGGGAGAATGCTGAAGCTTTCTTT.

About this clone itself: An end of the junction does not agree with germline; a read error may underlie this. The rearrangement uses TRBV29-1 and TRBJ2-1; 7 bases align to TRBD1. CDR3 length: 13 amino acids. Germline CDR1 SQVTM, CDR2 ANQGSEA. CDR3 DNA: TGCGGCGTCAGACAGGGCGTATTAGATGAGCAGTTCTTC. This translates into CGVRQGVLDEQFF.

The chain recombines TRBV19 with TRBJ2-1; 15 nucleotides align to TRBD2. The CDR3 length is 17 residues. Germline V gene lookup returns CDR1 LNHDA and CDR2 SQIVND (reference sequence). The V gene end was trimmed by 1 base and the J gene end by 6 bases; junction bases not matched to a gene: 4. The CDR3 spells CASSIGGLAGGINEQFF. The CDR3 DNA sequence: TGTGCCAGTAGTATAGGGGGACTAGCGGGAGGTATCAATGAGCAGTTCTTC.

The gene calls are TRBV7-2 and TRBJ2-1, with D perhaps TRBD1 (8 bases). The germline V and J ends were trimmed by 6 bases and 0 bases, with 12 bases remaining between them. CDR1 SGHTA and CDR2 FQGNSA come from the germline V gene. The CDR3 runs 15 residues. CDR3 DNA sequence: TGTGCCAGCAGTTACAGGGGGGGCTCCTACAATGAGCAGTTCTTC. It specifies CASSYRGGSYNEQFF. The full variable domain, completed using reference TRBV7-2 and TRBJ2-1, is GAGVSQSPSNKVTEKGKDVELRCDPISGHTALYWYRQSLGQGLEFLIYFQGNSAPDKSGLPSDRFSAERTGGSVSTLTIQRTQQEDSAVYLCASSYRGGSYNEQFFGPGTRLTVL.

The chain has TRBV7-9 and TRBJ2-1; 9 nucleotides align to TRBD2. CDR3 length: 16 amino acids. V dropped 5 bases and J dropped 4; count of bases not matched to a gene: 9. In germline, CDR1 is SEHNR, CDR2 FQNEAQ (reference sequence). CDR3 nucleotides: TGTGCCAGCAGCCAATTAGCGGGAGAGGGATACAATGAGCAGTTCTTC. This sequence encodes CASSQLAGEGYNEQFF.

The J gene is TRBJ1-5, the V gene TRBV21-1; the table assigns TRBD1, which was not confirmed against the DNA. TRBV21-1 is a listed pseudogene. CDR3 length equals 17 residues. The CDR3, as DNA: TGTGCCAGCAGCGGAGGGACAGGGGATAGGAGCAATCAGCCCCAGCATTTT. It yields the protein CASSGGTGDRSNQPQHF.

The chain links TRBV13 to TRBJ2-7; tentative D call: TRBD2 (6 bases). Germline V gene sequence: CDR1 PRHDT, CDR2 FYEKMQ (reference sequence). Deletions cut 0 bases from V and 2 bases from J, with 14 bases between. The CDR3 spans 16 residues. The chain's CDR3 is CASSLGPGLLTYEQYF. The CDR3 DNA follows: TGTGCCAGCAGCTTAGGTCCCGGACTACTGACCTACGAGCAGTACTTC. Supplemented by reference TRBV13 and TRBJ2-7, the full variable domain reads AAGVIQSPRHLIKEKRETATLKCYPIPRHDTVYWYQQGPGQDPQFLISFYEKMQSDKGSIPDRFSAQQFSDYHSELNMSSLELGDSALYFCASSLGPGLLTYEQYFGPGTRLTVT.

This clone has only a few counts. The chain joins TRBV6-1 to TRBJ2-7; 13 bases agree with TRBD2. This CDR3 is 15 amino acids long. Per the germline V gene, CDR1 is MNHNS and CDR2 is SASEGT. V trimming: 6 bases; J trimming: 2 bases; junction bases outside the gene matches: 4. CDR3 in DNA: TGTGCCAGCAGCCCTGGGACTAGCGGGACCTACGAGCAGTACTTC. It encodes CASSPGTSGTYEQYF.

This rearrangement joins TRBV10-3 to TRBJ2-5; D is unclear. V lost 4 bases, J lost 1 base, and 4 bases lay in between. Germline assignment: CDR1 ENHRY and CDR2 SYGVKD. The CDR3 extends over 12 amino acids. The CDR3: CAISGSQETQYF. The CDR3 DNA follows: TGTGCCATCAGTGGCAGCCAAGAGACCCAGTACTTC.

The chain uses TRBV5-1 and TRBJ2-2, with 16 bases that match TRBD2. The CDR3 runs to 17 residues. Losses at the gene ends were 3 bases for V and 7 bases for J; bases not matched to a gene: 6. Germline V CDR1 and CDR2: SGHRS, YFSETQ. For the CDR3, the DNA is TGCGCCAGCAGCTCCGGGACTAGCGGGAGGGCCAGCGGGGAGCTGTTTTTT. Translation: CASSSGTSGRASGELFF.

In DNA, the CDR3 is TGTGCCAGCAGCTTAACAGGGGGCAATCAGCCCCAGCATTTT. Protein: CASSLTGGNQPQHF. This chain connects TRBV7-3 to TRBJ1-5; D is perhaps TRBD1 (5 bases). The CDR3 is made up of 14 amino acids. Trimming removed 0 bases at V and 2 bases at J, with 5 bases between. Germline values: CDR1 SGHTA, CDR2 FQGTGA.

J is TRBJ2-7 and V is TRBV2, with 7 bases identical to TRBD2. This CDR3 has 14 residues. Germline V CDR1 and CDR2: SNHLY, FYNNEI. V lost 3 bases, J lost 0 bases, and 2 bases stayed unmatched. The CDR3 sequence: CASSEPGGSYEQYF. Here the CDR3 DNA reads TGTGCCAGCAGTGAGCCGGGAGGCTCCTACGAGCAGTACTTC. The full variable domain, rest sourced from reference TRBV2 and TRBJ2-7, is EPEVTQTPSHQVTQMGQEVILRCVPISNHLYFYWYRQILGQKVEFLVSFYNNEISEKSEIFDDQFSVERPDGSNFTLKIRSTKLEDSAMYFCASSEPGGSYEQYFGPGTRLTVT.

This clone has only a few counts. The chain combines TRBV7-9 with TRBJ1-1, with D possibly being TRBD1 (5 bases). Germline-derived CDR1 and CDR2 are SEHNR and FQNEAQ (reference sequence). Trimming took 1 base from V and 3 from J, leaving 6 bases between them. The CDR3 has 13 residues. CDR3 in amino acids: CASSLVTDTEAFF. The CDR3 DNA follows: TGTGCCAGCAGCTTAGTGACAGACACTGAAGCTTTCTTT.

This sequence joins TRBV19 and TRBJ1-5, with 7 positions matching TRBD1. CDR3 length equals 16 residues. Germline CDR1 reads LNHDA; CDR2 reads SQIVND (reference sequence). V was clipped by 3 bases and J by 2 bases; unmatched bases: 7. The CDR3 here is CASSIRSGGGNQPQHF. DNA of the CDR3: TGTGCCAGTAGTATCCGGTCAGGGGGAGGCAATCAGCCCCAGCATTTT.

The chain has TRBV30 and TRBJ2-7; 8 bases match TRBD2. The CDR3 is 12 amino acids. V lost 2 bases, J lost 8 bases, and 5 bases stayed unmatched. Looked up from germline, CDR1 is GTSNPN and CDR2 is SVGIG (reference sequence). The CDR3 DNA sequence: TGTGCCTGGAGTCCAGCGGGAGAGAAGCAGTACTTC. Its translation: CAWSPAGEKQYF.

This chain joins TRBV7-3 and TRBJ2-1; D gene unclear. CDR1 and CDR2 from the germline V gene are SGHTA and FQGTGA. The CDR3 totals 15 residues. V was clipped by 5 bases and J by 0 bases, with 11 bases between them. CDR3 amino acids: CASSHIAGSYNEQFF. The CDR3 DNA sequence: TGTGCCAGCAGCCATATAGCCGGCTCCTACAATGAGCAGTTCTTC.